This T cell receptor (beta chain) emerged from a study of CD8 T cells in ankylosing spondylitis. The table lists this clonotype with a few counts. A single record per CDR3 protein comes from TCRdb applying MiXCR to the 5' RACE reads. The sample gives about 240,000 distinct CDR3 sequences, about 11% of which show up once; less than 7.5% is in the top ten. Germline CDR1 reads SGHVS; CDR2 reads FQNEAQ. The ends were cut back, 5 bases at V and 2 bases at J, with 9 bases in the middle. The CDR3 length is 13 residues. Specimen: blood, either unsorted or a sorted T cell fraction (not recorded which). The V call is TRBV7-8, the J call TRBJ2-5, with D hard to call. This TCR derives from a male donor with ankylosing spondylitis or in good health (not recorded which). The CDR3 protein is CASSNRQQETQYF. CDR3 sequence (DNA): TGTGCCAGCAGCAACCGACAACAAGAGACCCAGTACTTC.